The following is a T cell receptor beta chain sequence with its context. This may come from a read error, since a much larger clone is one base off. Other nucleotide sequences in the sample specify the same CDR3. The data were taken from a study of beta chain features in type 1 diabetes. Markers CD45RO/CCR7/CD25/CD127/CD95/CD27 served to sort CD4+ naive, central memory, regulatory and stem cell-like memory cells. Expressed TCRB transcripts were sequenced because the isolated RNA had all been reverse transcribed beforehand. Method: immunoSEQ multiplex PCR; TCRdb's copy keeps in-frame clones and lacks some. The sample has 450,000 or so clones, roughly 11% seen once; the top ten hold over 0.035%. Sequenced: naive CD4+ T cells from blood. The origin of this receptor is a woman between 18 and 29 years old in good health.

The CDR3: CASSLGETQYF. The CDR3 DNA reads as TGTGCCAGCAGTTTAGGGGAGACCCAGTACTTC. V and J are TRBV28 and TRBJ2-5; D remains ambiguous. V dropped 2 bases and J dropped 5 bases, with 3 bases sitting between them. The CDR3 sequence is 11 residues long. Per germline, CDR1 MDHEN and CDR2 SYDVKM.